A selection of T cell receptor beta chains follows, all from one sample in a study of T cells in Graves' hyperthyroidism and ophthalmopathy. Via MiXCR, TCRdb re-called the multiplex PCR reads, giving one row per CDR3 protein. The sample holds hundreds of thousands of distinct CDR3 sequences; 15% to 19% are singletons and the top ten take approximately 8%. Material: blood. The receptors derive from a woman aged 18-30 years with Graves' hyperthyroidism. Both conserved end residues are trimmed from each CDR3. Clone size is given for some rows only: seen once, a few or many times, or a class if the clone is expanded.

size: many
J: TRBJ2-1
V: TRBV4-1
CDR3: ASSQIFNEQF

size: few
J: TRBJ1-3
V: TRBV20-1
CDR3: SARDPRSAGGNTIY

size: many
J: TRBJ1-6
V: TRBV5-1
CDR3: ASSSDLGNNSPLH

size: many
J: TRBJ1-5
V: TRBV7-2
CDR3: ASSLGRVGNQPQH

size: NA
J: TRBJ1-1
V: TRBV5-5
CDR3: ASRRAGMNTEAF

size: NA
J: TRBJ2-5
V: TRBV2
CDR3: ASSFWRAGGQETQY

size: many
J: TRBJ2-2
V: TRBV9
CDR3: ASQAGGKTGELF

size: NA
J: TRBJ2-1
V: TRBV4-1
CDR3: ASSPGQGPFTGGARNNEQF

size: many
J: TRBJ2-3
V: TRBV6-1
CDR3: ASSYPQAIGILDTQY

size: NA
J: TRBJ2-7
V: TRBV27
CDR3: ASSLRRGYEQY

size: many
J: TRBJ1-5
V: TRBV6-1
CDR3: ATTGEKRNQPQH

size: many
J: TRBJ2-5
V: TRBV11-2
CDR3: ASSPSGDNQETQY

size: NA
J: TRBJ1-5
V: TRBV19
CDR3: ASSPPQKALNQPQH

size: NA
J: TRBJ2-5
V: TRBV5-8
CDR3: ASSPRWGHSGSQSETQY

size: many
J: TRBJ2-2
V: TRBV14
CDR3: ASSARYWNTGELF

size: many
J: TRBJ1-2
V: TRBV7-9
CDR3: ASSLGVRGYGYT

size: few
J: TRBJ1-5
V: TRBV5-1
CDR3: ASSVSYGNQPQH

size: few
J: TRBJ1-2
V: TRBV5-4
CDR3: ASSYGGIDYGYT

size: many
J: TRBJ1-5
V: TRBV20-1
CDR3: SASQAWGNQPQH

size: many
J: TRBJ2-5
V: TRBV9
CDR3: ASSVAGGAETQY

size: many
J: TRBJ1-1
V: TRBV5-1
CDR3: ASSLHSPTTEAF

size: NA
J: TRBJ2-1
V: TRBV19
CDR3: AIDNEQF

size: NA
J: TRBJ2-1
V: TRBV20-1
CDR3: SARQGAAIYNEQF

size: many
J: TRBJ2-1
V: TRBV7-9
CDR3: ASSHRDFRGNEQF

size: NA
J: TRBJ2-5
V: TRBV6-1
CDR3: ASRVPRAARETQY